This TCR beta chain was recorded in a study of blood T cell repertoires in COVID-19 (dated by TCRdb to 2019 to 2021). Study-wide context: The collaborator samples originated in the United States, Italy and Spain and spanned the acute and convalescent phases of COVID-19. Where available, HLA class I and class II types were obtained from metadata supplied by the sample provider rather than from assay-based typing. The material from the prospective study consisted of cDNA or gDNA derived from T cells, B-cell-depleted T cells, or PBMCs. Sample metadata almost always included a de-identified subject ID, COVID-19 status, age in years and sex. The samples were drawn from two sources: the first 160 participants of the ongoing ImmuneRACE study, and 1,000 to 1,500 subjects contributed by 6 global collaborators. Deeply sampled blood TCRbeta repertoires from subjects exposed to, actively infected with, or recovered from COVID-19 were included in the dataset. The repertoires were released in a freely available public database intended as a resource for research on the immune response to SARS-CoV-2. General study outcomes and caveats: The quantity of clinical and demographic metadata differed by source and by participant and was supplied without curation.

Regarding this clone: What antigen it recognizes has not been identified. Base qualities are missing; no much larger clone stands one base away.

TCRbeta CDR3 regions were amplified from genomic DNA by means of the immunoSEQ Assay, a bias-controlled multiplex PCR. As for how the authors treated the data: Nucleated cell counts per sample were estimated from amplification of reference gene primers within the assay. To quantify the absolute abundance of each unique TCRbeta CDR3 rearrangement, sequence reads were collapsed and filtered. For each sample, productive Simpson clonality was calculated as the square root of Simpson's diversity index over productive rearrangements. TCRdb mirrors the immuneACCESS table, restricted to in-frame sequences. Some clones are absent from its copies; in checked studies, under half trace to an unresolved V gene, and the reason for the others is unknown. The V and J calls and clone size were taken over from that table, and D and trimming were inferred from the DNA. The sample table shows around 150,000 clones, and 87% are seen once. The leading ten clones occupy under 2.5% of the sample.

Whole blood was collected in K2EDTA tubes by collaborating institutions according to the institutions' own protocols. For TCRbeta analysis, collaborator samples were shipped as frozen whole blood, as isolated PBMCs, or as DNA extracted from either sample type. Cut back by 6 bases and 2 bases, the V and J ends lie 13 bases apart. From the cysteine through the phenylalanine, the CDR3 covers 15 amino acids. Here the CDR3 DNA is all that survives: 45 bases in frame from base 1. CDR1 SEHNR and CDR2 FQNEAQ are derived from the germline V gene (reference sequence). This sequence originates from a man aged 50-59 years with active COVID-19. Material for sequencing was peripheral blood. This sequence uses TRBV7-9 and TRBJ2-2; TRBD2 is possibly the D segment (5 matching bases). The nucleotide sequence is TGTGCCAGCAGTTTACAGCGGTCCAACACCGGGGAGCTGTTTTTT. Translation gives CASSLQRSNTGELFF.